The entry below gives a single T cell receptor (beta chain) sequence along with its context. The CDR3 runs 14 residues. Germline V gives CDR1 DFQATT, CDR2 SNEGSKA (reference sequence). V lost 3 bases and J lost 4; bases outside the gene matches: 2. This entry comes from a study of control samples from healthy donors and cancer patients. Data came from immunoSEQ multiplex PCR; TCRdb stores just in-frame clones and leaves some out. Of roughly 130,000 clones listed, less than 95% are singletons. This chain connects TRBV20-1 to TRBJ2-1; 11 nucleotides match TRBD2. Specimen: blood. The origin of this receptor is a man aged 25-40 years in good health. The CDR3 DNA sequence: TGCAGTGCTAGTAGCGGGGGGGTATACAATGAGCAGTTCTTC. It translates to CSASSGGVYNEQFF.